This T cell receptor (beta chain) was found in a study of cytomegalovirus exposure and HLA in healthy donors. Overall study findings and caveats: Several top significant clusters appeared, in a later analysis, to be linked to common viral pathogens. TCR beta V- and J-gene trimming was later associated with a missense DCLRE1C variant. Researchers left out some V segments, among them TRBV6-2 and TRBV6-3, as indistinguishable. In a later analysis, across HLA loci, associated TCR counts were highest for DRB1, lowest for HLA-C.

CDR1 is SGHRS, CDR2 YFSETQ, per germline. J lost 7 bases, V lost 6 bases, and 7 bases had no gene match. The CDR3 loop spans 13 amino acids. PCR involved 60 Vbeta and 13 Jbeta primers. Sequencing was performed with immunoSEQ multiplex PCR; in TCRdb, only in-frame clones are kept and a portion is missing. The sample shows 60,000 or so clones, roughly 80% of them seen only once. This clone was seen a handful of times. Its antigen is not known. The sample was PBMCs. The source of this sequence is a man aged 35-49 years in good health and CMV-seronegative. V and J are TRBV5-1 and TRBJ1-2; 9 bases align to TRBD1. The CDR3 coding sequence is TGCGCCAGCACCACAGGGGGCACAAGTGGCTACACCTTC. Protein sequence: CASTTGGTSGYTF.